This T cell receptor (beta chain) was observed in a study of Ad26.COV2.S vaccination and SARS-CoV-2 variants. Whole-study context: Administration of Ad26.COV2.S was intramuscular, either once or twice 56 days apart.

The assay was immunoSEQ multiplex PCR, and TCRdb's table has in-frame clones only and misses some. The sample includes over 200,000 clones, roughly 90% of them seen just once. CDR1 MNHEY and CDR2 SMNVEV come from the germline V gene (reference sequence). The V end was cut by 3 bases, the J end by 4 bases, with 9 bases between. The CDR3 sequence is 13 residues long. Specified treatment: around 19 received Ad26.COV2.S at low or high dose, single or two shots; several received placebo; per-sample allocation not given. The investigators took samples on day 63 after the first vaccine or placebo injection.

Here the sequenced sample was peripheral blood, taken in a trial of Ad26.COV2.S vaccine versus placebo. The TCR was taken from a person aged 18-65 years who received the Ad26.COV2.S COVID-19 vaccine or a placebo. The chain carries TRBV27 and TRBJ1-2, with a possible D match to TRBD1 (5 bases). CDR3 in DNA: TGTGCCAGCAGTTTTGGGGGTCGCTATGGCTACACCTTC. Its translation is CASSFGGRYGYTF.